This record looks at one TCR beta chain sequence and its context. The data belong to a study of blood T cell repertoires in COVID-19. The wider study: T cells, B-cell-depleted T cells, or PBMCs provided the cDNA or gDNA that served as material.

The CDR3 totals 16 residues. The germline gives CDR1 SGHRS, CDR2 YFSETQ. After removal of 0 bases from V and 3 bases from J, the junction contained 6 bases not matched to a gene. In the authors' workflow: Reference gene primer amplification gave estimated nucleated cell counts. The data were produced by immunoSEQ multiplex PCR, yet TCRdb's version contains in-frame clones alone and is incomplete. The V and J calls and clone size come from that table; D and trimming were worked out from the DNA. The sample lists approximately 300,000 clones; roughly 90% were seen once. The rearrangement links TRBV5-1 to TRBJ2-7, with 10 bases that match TRBD2. Sequenced: peripheral blood. The sequence derives from a woman aged 40 to 55 with COVID-19, enrolled during active disease. The CDR3 here is CASSLVGASGGYEQYF. The CDR3 DNA reads as TGCGCCAGCAGCTTGGTGGGGGCTAGCGGGGGCTACGAGCAGTACTTC.